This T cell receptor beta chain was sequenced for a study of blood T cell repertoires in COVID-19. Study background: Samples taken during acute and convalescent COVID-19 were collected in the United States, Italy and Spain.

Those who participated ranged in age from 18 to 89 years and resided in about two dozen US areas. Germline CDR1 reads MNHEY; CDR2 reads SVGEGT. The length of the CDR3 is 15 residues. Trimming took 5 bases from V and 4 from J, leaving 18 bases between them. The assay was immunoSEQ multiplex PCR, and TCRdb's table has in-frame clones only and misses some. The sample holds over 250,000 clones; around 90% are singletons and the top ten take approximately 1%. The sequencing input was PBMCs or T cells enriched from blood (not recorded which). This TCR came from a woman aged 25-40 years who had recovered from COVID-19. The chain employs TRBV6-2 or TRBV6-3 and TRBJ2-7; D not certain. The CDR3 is CASSTGPPRLYEQYF. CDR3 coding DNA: TGTGCCAGCAGTACGGGTCCTCCAAGATTATACGAGCAGTACTTC.